A single sample is the source of the 8 T cell receptor beta chains below, sequenced in a study of blood T cell repertoires in COVID-19. TCRdb's copy holds only in-frame clones and misses some; the assay was immunoSEQ multiplex PCR. This sample has 25,000 to 30,000 clones; 85% to 90% occur once, and the top ten carry less than 9%. Source material: peripheral blood. These TCRs come from a human donor in a cohort sampled during active COVID-19.

This chain uses TRBV28 with TRBJ1-3, with D possibly being TRBD1 (5 bases). Trimming stripped 4 bases from V and 3 bases from J, with 13 bases between. Germline V gene lookup returns CDR1 MDHEN and CDR2 SYDVKM. The CDR3 has 15 residues. The CDR3 DNA reads TGTGCCAGCAGTTACCTAGGGGCTGATGGAAACACCATATATTTT. Its protein product is CASSYLGADGNTIYF.

The CDR3 loop is CASSEGLASGVGETQYF. The CDR3 DNA sequence: TGTGCCAGCAGTGAAGGCCTCGCTAGCGGGGTAGGGGAGACCCAGTACTTC. J is TRBJ2-5 and V is TRBV25-1; 9 positions agree with TRBD2. The CDR3 covers 17 residues. Germline V gene lookup returns CDR1 MGHDK and CDR2 SYGVNS. The V and J ends lost 2 bases and 5 bases, in that order; junction bases with no gene match: 12.

CDR3 in DNA: TGTGCCAGCAGCTTGACTAGCGGCTCCTACAATGAGCAGTTCTTC. Its translation: CASSLTSGSYNEQFF. This rearrangement joins TRBV11-2 to TRBJ2-1, with 9 bases identical to TRBD2. This CDR3 region has 15 residues. The V gene's germline CDR1 is SGHAT and CDR2 FQNNGV. Trimming cost V 3 bases and J 0 bases; bases outside gene matches: 0.

The J gene is TRBJ1-2, the V gene TRBV7-9; 8 bases agree with TRBD1. Germline lookup yields CDR1 SEHNR and CDR2 FQNEAQ (reference sequence). The CDR3 covers 13 residues. V shed 5 bases and J 9 bases; nucleotides not matched to a gene: 8. CDR3 sequence reads: CASSKGDRSSYTF. CDR3 nucleotides: TGTGCCAGCAGCAAAGGGGACAGGTCTAGCTACACCTTC.

V gene TRBV27 combines with J gene TRBJ1-1; TRBD1 aligns across 7 bases. This CDR3 is built from 15 residues. The V and J ends lost 6 bases and 0 bases, in that order; junction bases with no gene match: 7. Per germline, CDR1 MNHEY and CDR2 SMNVEV (reference sequence). CDR3 loop: CASSFGTAMNTEAFF. In DNA form, the CDR3 reads TGTGCCAGCAGCTTCGGGACAGCGATGAACACTGAAGCTTTCTTT.

V is TRBV4-1 and J is TRBJ2-7; a weak D match, TRBD2 (5 bases). Looked up from germline, CDR1 is MGHRA and CDR2 is YSYEKL. The ends were cut back, 0 bases at V and 1 base at J, with 7 bases in the middle. The CDR3 runs to 14 residues. CDR3 sequence (DNA): TGCGCCAGCAGCCAAGAACCGGGGTCCTACGAGCAGTACTTC. It translates to CASSQEPGSYEQYF.

The chain joins TRBV6-6 to TRBJ1-2, with 8 bases matching TRBD1. Unmatched junction bases numbered 4, after V lost 5 bases and J lost 5 bases. This CDR3 has 13 residues. Germline-derived CDR1 and CDR2 are MNHNY and SVGAGI (reference sequence). The CDR3 bases are TGTGCCAGCAGTAAGGACAGGGTTTATGGCTACACCTTC. Translation gives CASSKDRVYGYTF.

The CDR3 nucleotides are TGTGCCAGCAGTAATCGGGGTCATGAAAAACTGTTTTTT. Translation: CASSNRGHEKLFF. The chain couples TRBV27 to TRBJ1-4; D not certain. CDR1 MNHEY and CDR2 SMNVEV come from the germline V gene (reference sequence). The V end lost 5 bases, the J end lost 6 bases, and 10 bases lay between the germline ends. The length of the CDR3 is 13 residues. Using reference TRBV27 and TRBJ1-4 for the parts outside the CDR3, the full variable domain is EAQVTQNPRYLITVTGKKLTVTCSQNMNHEYMSWYRQDPGLGLRQIYYSMNVEVTDKGDVPEGYKVSRKEKRNFPLILESPSPNQTSLYFCASSNRGHEKLFFGSGTQLSVL.